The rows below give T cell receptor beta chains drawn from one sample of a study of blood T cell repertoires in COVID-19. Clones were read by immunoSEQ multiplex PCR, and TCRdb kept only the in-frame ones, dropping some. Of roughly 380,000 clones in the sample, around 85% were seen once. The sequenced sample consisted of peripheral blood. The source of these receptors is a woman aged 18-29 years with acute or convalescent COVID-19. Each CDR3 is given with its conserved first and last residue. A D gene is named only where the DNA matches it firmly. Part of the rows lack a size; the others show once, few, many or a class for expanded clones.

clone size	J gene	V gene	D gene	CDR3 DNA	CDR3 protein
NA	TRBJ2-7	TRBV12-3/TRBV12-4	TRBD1	TGTGCCAGCAGTCGGACAGGGACCTACGAGCAGTACTTC	CASSRTGTYEQYF
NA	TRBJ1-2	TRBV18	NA	TGTGCCAGCTCACAGGGGCAGAAAGCTAACTATGGCTACACCTTC	CASSQGQKANYGYTF
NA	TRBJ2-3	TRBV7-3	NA	TGTGCCAGCAGCTTAACTGGCAGCACAGATACGCAGTATTTT	CASSLTGSTDTQYF
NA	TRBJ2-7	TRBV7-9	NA	TGTGCCAGCAGCCCTCCCGGGACACACTACGAGCAGTACTTC	CASSPPGTHYEQYF
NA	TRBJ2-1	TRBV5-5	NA	TGTGCCAGCGTGGACTCCTCCTACAATGAGCAGTTCTTC	CASVDSSYNEQFF
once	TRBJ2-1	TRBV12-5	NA	TGTGCTAGTGGCCTACCAGGGGGGTCTTACAATGAGCAGTTCTTC	CASGLPGGSYNEQFF
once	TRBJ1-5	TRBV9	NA	TGTGCCAGCAGCGTAGATCCCGAGGGGCCCCAGCATTTT	CASSVDPEGPQHF
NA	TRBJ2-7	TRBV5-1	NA	TGCGCCAGCAGCGAGGACAGTTCCCCTTACGAGCAGTACTTC	CASSEDSSPYEQYF
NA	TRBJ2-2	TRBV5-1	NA	TGCGCCAGCAGCCTTGGAGGCAGTGGGGGGACCGGGGAGCTGTTTTTT	CASSLGGSGGTGELFF
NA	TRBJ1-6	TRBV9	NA	TGTGCCAGCAGCGCCCAGGCCACCGGCTCACCCCTCCACTTT	CASSAQATGSPLHF
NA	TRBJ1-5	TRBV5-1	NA	TGCGCCAGCAGCTTGGGGGGCGGCGTGGGGCAGCCCCAGCATTTT	CASSLGGGVGQPQHF
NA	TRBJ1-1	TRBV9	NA	TGTGCCAGCAGCCCCAGGGTTCAAGACACTGAAGCTTTCTTT	CASSPRVQDTEAFF
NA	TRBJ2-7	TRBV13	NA	TGTGCCAGCAGCTTAACGCTAGCGCCCTCCTACGAGCAGTACTTC	CASSLTLAPSYEQYF
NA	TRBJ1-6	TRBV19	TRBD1	TGTGCCAGCACCACAGGGGTTTGGTCACCCCTCCACTTT	CASTTGVWSPLHF
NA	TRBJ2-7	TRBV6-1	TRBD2	TGTGCCAGCTGCGCCGGGGGGGGTGAGCAGTACTTC	CASCAGGGEQYF
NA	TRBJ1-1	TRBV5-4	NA	TGTGCCAGCAGCGGTCCGGGACTAGGGGGAGGAACTGAAGCTTTCTTT	CASSGPGLGGGTEAFF
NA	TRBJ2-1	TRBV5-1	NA	TGCGCCAGCAGCCGCCTTCCGGGACTCGTTGCCTACAATGAGCAGTTCTTC	CASSRLPGLVAYNEQFF
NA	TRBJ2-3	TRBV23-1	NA	TGCGCCAGCAGTCAACCGCGAAGAGGCACAGATACGCAGTATTTT	CASSQPRRGTDTQYF
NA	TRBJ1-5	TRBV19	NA	TGTGCCAGTAGTATTCCCTATGGACGGGGGTTTTATCAGCCCCAGCATTTT	CASSIPYGRGFYQPQHF
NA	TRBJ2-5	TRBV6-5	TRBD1	TGTGCCGGGGGACAGGGGGTTAAAAAAGAGACCCAGTACTTC	CAGGQGVKKETQYF
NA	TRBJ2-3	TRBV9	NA	TGTGCCAGCAGCGTTCTAGGAAACACAGATACGCAGTATTTT	CASSVLGNTDTQYF
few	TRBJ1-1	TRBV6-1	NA	TGTGCCAGCAGTGAAGTCGGGGGGGTGAACACTGAAGCTTTCTTT	CASSEVGGVNTEAFF
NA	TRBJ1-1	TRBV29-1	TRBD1	TGCAGCGCGCTACAGGGGAGCACTGAAGCTTTCTTT	CSALQGSTEAFF
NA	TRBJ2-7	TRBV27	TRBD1	TGTGCCAGCAGTTTGTGGGACAGAGCCCACGAGCAGTACTTC	CASSLWDRAHEQYF
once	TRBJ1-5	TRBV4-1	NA	TGCGCCAGCAGCCAAGCCAATGGCCAGCCCCAGCATTTT	CASSQANGQPQHF
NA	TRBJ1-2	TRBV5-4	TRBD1	TGTGCCAGCAGCTTGGCAGGGGGCTCAGATGGCTACACCTTC	CASSLAGGSDGYTF
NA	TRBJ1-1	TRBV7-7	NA	TGTGCCAGCAGCCCCGGAGGGCTAGATGAAGCTTTCTTT	CASSPGGLDEAFF
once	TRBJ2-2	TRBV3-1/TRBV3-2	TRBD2	TGTGCCAGCAGCCAGGCGGGGGGATCGAACACCGGGGAGCTGTTTTTT	CASSQAGGSNTGELFF
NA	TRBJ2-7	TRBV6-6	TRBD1	TGTGCCAGCAGGCCCGGGACAGGGTCGTACGAGCAGTACTTC	CASRPGTGSYEQYF
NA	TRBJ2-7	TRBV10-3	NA	TGTGCCATCAGGTACAGTAGCGAGCAGTACTTC	CAIRYSSEQYF
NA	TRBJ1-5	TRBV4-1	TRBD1	TGCGCCAGCAGCCACCCGGACAGGGGGCATAATCAGCCCCAGCATTTT	CASSHPDRGHNQPQHF
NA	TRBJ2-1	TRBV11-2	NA	TGTGCCAGCAGCCCCCACAGAGACAATGAGCAGTTCTTC	CASSPHRDNEQFF
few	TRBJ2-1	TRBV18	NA	TGTGCCAGCTCACCTAGAATAGCTTTGAATGAGCAGTTCTTC	CASSPRIALNEQFF
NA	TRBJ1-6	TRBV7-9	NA	TGTGCCAGCAGCTCCCAGGACAAAGGACACGTTTTGAATTCACCCCTCCACTTT	CASSSQDKGHVLNSPLHF
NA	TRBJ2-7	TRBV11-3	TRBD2	TGTGCCAGCAGCTTAGCGCGGGAGTACGAGCAGTACTTC	CASSLAREYEQYF
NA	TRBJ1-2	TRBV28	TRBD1	TGTGCCAGCAGGGAGGGGGCTGATTATGGCTACACCTTC	CASREGADYGYTF
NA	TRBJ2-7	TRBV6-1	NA	TGTGCCAGCAGTGAAGCGCGGGGTTACGAGCAGTACTTC	CASSEARGYEQYF
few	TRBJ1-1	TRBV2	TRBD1	TGTGCCAGCAGAGGGGACAGTACAAACACTGAAGCTTTCTTT	CASRGDSTNTEAFF
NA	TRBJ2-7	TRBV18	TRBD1	TGTGCCAGCTCCCCCCGGGACAGGGTTTACGAGCAGTACTTC	CASSPRDRVYEQYF
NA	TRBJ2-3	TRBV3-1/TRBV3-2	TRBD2	TGTGCCAGCAGCCCCGGACTAGCGGTTCCAGATACGCAGTATTTT	CASSPGLAVPDTQYF
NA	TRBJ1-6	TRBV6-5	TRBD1	TGTGCCAGCACTAACAGGGGAGAGAATTCACCCCTCCACTTT	CASTNRGENSPLHF
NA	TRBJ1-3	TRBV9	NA	TGTGCCAGCAGCGCCATGGACGGCAGGGTTGGAAACACCATATATTTT	CASSAMDGRVGNTIYF
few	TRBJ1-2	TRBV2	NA	TGTGCCACTACCCTCAACAGGGAATATGGCTACACCTTC	CATTLNREYGYTF
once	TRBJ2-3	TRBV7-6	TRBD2	TGTGCCAGCAGCTCCCCGGGGACTAGCAGCGCAGATACGCAGTATTTT	CASSSPGTSSADTQYF
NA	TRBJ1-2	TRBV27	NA	TGTGCCAGCAGGGAGACAGGCGACTATGGCTACACCTTC	CASRETGDYGYTF